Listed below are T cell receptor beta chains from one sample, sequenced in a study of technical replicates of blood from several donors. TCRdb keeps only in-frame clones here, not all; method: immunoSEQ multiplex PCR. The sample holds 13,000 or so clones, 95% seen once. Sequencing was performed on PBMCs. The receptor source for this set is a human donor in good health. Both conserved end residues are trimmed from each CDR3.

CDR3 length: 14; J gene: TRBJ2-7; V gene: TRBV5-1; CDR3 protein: ASSLALGQGKNEQY
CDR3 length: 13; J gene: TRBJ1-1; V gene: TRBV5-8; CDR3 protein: ASSFPGTANTEAF
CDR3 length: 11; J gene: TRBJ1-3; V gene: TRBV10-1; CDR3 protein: ASSDRAGNTIY
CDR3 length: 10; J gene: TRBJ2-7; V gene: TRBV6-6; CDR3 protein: ASSKQGYEQY
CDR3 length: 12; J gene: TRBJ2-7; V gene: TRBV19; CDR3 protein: ASSMTLNSYEQY
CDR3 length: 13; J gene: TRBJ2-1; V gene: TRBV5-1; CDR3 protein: ASSTSGTSGGPQF
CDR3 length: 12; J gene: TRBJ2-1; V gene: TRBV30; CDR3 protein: AWSATGGGNEQF
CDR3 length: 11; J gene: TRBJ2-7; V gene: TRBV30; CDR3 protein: AWSETGVHEQY
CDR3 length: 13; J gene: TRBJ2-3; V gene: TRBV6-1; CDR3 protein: ASSDYAGDTDTQY
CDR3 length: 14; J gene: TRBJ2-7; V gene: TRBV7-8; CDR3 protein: ASSLVDRTGRYEQY
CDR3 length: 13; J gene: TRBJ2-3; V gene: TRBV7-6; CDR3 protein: ASSLVGGGTDTQY
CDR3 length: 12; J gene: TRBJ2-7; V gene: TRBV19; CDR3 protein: ASSIQGSSYEQY
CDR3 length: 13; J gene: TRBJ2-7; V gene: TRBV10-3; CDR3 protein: AISESDREKNEQY
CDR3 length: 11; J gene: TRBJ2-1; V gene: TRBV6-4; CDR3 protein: ASSSGTHNEQF